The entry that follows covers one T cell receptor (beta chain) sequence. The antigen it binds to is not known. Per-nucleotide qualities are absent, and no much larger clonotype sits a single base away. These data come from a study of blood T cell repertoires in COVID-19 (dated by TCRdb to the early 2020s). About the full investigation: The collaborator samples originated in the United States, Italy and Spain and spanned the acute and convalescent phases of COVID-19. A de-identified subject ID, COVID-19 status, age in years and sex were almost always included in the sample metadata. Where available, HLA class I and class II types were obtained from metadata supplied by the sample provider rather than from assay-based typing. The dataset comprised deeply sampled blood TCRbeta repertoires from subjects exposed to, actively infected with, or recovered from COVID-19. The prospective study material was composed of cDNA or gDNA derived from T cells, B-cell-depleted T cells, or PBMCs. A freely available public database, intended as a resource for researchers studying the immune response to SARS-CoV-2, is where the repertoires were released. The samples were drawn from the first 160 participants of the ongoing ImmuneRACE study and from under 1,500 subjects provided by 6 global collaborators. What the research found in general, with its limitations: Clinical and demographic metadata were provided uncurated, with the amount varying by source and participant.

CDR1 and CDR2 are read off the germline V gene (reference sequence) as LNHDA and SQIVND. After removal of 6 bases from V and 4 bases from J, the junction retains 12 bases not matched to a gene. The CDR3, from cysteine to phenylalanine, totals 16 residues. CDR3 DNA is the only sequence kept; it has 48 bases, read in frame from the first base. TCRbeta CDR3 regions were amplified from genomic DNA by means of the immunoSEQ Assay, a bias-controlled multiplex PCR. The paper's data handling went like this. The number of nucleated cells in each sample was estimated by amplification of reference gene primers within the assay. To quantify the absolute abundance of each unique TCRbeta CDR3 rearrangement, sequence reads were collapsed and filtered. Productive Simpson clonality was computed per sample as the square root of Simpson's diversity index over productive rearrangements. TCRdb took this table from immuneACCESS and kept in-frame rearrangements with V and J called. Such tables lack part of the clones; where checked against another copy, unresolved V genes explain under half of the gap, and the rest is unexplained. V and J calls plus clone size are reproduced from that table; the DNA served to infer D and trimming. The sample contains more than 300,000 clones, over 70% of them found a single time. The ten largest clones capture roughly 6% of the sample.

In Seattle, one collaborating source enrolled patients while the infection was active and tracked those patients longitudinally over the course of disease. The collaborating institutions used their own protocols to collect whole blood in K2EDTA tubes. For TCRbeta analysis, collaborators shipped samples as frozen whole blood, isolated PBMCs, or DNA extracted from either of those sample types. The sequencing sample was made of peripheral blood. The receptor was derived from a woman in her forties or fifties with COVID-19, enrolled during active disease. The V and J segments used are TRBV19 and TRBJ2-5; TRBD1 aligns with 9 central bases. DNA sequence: TGTGCCAGTAGAAGTCGACAGGGGGGATTTGGAGAGACCCAGTACTTC. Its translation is CASRSRQGGFGETQYF.